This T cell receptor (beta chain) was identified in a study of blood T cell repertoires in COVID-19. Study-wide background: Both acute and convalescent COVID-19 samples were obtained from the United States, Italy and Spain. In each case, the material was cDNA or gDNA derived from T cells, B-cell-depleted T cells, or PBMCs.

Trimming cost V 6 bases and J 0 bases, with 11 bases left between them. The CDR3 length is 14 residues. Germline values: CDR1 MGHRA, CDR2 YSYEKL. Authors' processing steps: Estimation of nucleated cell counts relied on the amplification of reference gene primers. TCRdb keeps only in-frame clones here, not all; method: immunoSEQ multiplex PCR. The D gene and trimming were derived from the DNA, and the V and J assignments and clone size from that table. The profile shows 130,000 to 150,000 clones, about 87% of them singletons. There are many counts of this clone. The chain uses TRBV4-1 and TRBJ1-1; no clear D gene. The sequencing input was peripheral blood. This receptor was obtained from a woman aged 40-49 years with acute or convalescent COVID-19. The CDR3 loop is CASRGLLVNTEAFF. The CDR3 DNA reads TGCGCCAGCAGGGGCCTACTAGTGAACACTGAAGCTTTCTTT.